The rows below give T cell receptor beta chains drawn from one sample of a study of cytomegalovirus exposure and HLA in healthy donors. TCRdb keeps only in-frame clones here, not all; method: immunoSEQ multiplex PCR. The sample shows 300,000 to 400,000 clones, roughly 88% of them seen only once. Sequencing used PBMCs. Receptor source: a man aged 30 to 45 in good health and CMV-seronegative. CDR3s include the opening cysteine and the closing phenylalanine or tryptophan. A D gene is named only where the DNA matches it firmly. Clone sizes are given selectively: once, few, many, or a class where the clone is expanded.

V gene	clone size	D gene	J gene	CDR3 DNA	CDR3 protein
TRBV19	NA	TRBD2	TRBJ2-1	TGTGCCAGTAAACCCGGGACGCGGGGGACTAATGAGCAGTTCTTC	CASKPGTRGTNEQFF
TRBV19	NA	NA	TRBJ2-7	TGTGCCAGTAGTAGCAAGGACAAGAGCCCCTACGAGCAGTACTTC	CASSSKDKSPYEQYF
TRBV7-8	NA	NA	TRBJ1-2	TGTGCCAGCAGCTTAGTCCCCGAGGTTAATGGCTACACCTTC	CASSLVPEVNGYTF
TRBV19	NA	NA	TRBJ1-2	TGTGCCAGTAGTATAGGCCGGCAGGGGCGGTCTGGCTACACCTTC	CASSIGRQGRSGYTF
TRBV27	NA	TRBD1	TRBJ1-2	TGTGCCAGCAGTTCTACGCGGGACAGGGCATATGGCTACACCTTC	CASSSTRDRAYGYTF
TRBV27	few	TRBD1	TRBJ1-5	TGTGCCAGCAGTAGACAGGGTCGTCAGCCCCAGCATTTT	CASSRQGRQPQHF
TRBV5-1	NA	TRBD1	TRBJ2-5	TGCGCCAGCAGCACCGACAGGGGAAATTTGATGGAGACCCAGTACTTC	CASSTDRGNLMETQYF
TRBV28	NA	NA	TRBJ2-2	TGTGCCAGCAGCCGGGGACTGGAGACCGGGGAGCTGTTTTTT	CASSRGLETGELFF
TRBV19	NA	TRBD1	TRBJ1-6	TGTGCCACCCAGGACAGGGCTAATTCACCCCTCCACTTT	CATQDRANSPLHF
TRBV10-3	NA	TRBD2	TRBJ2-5	TGTGCCATCTCTGGGGCAGCGGGGGGGGATGAGACCCAGTACTTC	CAISGAAGGDETQYF
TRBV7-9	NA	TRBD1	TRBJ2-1	TGTGCCAGCAGCTCGACGAACGGACAGGGGGCTGGACGGTGGCAGTTCTTC	CASSSTNGQGAGRWQFF
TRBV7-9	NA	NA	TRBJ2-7	TGTGCCAGCAGCACCGGGTCCTCTTACGAGCAGTACTTC	CASSTGSSYEQYF
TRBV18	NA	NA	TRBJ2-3	TGTGCCAGCTCACCACATTATCTGGGCGGCACAGATACGCAGTATTTT	CASSPHYLGGTDTQYF
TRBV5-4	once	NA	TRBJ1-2	TGTGCCAGCAGCTCGAGGGCAGCAAACTATGGCTACACCTTC	CASSSRAANYGYTF
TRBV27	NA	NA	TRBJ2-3	TGTGCCAGCAGTTTAGGGTCACGGGGGGATACGCAGTATTTT	CASSLGSRGDTQYF
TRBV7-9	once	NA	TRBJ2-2	TGTGCCAGCAGCACCCCTAGGGGGGGGGTGTTTACCGGGGAGCTGTTTTTT	CASSTPRGGVFTGELFF
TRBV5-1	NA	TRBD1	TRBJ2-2	TGCGCCAGCAGCTTGGGGACAGGGTTGGACACCGGGGAGCTGTTTTTT	CASSLGTGLDTGELFF
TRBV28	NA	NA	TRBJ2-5	TGTGCCAGCAGTCAAACAGGGGTCGGGGGAGAGACCCAGTACTTC	CASSQTGVGGETQYF
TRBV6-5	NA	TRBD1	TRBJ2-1	TGTGCCAGCAGTTACGGGACAGGAGGGAGCAATGAGCAGTTCTTC	CASSYGTGGSNEQFF
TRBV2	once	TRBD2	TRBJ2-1	TGTGCCAGCAGTGAAGGGACTAGCATCCACAATGAGCAGTTCTTC	CASSEGTSIHNEQFF
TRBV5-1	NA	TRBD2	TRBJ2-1	TGCGCCAGCAGCCCAGCGGGGGGGCACAATGAGCAGTTCTTC	CASSPAGGHNEQFF
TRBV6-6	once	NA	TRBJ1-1	TGTGCCAGCAGTTACCTTTCATACATGAACACTGAAGCTTTCTTT	CASSYLSYMNTEAFF
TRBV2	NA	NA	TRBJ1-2	TGTGCCAGCAGTGTCAGGGGCTTCGGCTATGGCTACACCTTC	CASSVRGFGYGYTF
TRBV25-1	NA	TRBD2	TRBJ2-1	TGTGCCAGCAGTAGCGGGAGCAACACCTACAATGAGCAGTTCTTC	CASSSGSNTYNEQFF
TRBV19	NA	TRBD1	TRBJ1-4	TGTGCCAGTGCAAGTGGGACAGGGTTTAGAACTAATGAAAAACTGTTTTTT	CASASGTGFRTNEKLFF
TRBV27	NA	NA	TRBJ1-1	TGTGCCAGCAGTTTGTCCCTGACAGTCCGAAACACTGAAGCTTTCTTT	CASSLSLTVRNTEAFF
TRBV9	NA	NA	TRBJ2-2	TGTGCCAGCAGCGAGAGGCGGGGTGGGGGCACCGGGGAGCTGTTTTTT	CASSERRGGGTGELFF
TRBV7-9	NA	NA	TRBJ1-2	TGTGCCAGCAGCTTAACAGTAGCTAACTATGGCTACACCTTC	CASSLTVANYGYTF